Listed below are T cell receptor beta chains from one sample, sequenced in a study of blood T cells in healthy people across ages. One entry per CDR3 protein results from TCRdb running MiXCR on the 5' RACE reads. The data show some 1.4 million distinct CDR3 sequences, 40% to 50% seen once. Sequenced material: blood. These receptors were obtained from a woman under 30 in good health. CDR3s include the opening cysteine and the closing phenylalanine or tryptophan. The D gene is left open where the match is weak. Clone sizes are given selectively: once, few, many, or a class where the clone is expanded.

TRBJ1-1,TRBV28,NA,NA,CASSLGPFTEAFF,TGTGCCAGCAGTTTAGGCCCATTCACTGAAGCTTTCTTT
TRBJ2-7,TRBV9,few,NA,CASSVGGGGSHEQYF,TGTGCCAGCAGCGTAGGAGGGGGGGGGTCCCACGAGCAGTACTTC
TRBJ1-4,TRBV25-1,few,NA,CASSGVREKLFF,TGTGCCTCTAGTGGCGTGAGGGAAAAACTGTTTTTT
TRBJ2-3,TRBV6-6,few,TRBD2,CASSSTTGGSTDTQYF,TGTGCCAGCAGTTCCACGACGGGGGGTAGCACAGATACGCAGTATTTT
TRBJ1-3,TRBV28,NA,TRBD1,CASSLWDRNSGNTIYF,TGTGCCAGCAGTTTATGGGACAGGAACTCTGGAAACACCATATATTTT
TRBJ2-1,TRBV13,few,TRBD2,CASSPSWTSGRKSSYNEQFF,TGTGCCAGCAGCCCTAGCTGGACTAGCGGGAGGAAGAGCTCCTACAATGAGCAGTTCTTC
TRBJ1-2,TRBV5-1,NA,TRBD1,CASSSTGQVRGYTF,TGCGCCAGCAGCTCCACGGGACAGGTCCGAGGCTACACCTTC
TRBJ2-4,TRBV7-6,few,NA,CASSGSGSIQYF,TGTGCCAGCAGCGGATCAGGGAGCATTCAGTACTTC
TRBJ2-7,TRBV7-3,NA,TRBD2,CASSSGSGRGAPYEQYF,TGTGCCAGCAGCTCCGGGTCGGGGCGGGGGGCCCCCTACGAGCAGTACTTC
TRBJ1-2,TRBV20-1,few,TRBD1,CSASDRGDYGYTF,TGCAGTGCTTCGGACAGGGGGGACTATGGCTACACCTTC
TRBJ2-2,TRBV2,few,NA,CASGRGWVTGELFF,TGTGCCAGCGGTAGGGGGTGGGTGACCGGGGAGCTGTTTTTT
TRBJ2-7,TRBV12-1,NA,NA,CASSFAPDGTYEQYF,TGTGCCAGCAGCTTTGCGCCCGACGGAACCTACGAGCAGTACTTC
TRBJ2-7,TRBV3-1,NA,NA,CACSQDGGLSSYEQYF,TGTGCCTGCAGCCAAGATGGCGGTCTAAGCTCCTACGAGCAGTACTTC
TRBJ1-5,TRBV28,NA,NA,CASSLGGQYNQPQHF,TGTGCCAGCAGTTTAGGTGGGCAGTATAATCAGCCCCAGCATTTT
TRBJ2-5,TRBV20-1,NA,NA,CSAPKAKQETQYF,TGCAGTGCCCCAAAAGCTAAACAAGAGACCCAGTACTTC
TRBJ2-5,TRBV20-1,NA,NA,CSATEGATPFETQYF,TGCAGTGCTACAGAGGGCGCCACCCCTTTCGAGACCCAGTACTTC
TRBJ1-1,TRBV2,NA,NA,CASSEWLGAFF,TGTGCCAGCAGTGAATGGCTCGGAGCTTTCTTT
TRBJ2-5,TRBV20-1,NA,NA,CSATRTGKGETQYF,TGCAGTGCAACCAGGACGGGAAAGGGGGAGACCCAGTACTTC
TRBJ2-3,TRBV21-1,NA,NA,CASSKSPAGLTTDTQYF,TGTGCCAGCAGCAAATCCCCGGCAGGGCTGACCACAGATACGCAGTATTTT
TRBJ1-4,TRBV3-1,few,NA,CASSQILHYEKLFF,TGTGCCAGCAGCCAAATTTTACACTATGAAAAACTGTTTTTT
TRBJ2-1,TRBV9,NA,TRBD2,CAGSPASGSYKEQFF,TGTGCCGGCAGCCCGGCTAGCGGGAGCTACAAGGAGCAGTTCTTC
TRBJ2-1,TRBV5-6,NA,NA,CASSLAVDTAEQFF,TGTGCCAGCAGCTTGGCCGTGGACACTGCAGAGCAGTTCTTC
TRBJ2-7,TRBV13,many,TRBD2,CASSFLAGDLFKQYF,TGTGCCAGCAGCTTCCTAGCGGGGGATCTTTTCAAGCAGTACTTC
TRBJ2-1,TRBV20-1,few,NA,CSASPLNRDALYNEQFF,TGCAGTGCTAGTCCCCTTAATCGGGACGCGCTTTACAATGAGCAGTTCTTC